The source of this TCR beta chain is a study of shared clonotypes between healthy human individuals. Study results and caveats: For sorted subsets, rarefaction showed incomplete sequencing despite large depth.

Germline CDR1 SGHVS, CDR2 FQNEAQ. The CDR3 length is 15 residues. Unmatched junction bases numbered 6, after V lost 5 bases and J lost 4 bases. Genomic DNA of every subset was divided equally among multiple immunoSEQ plates. Method: immunoSEQ multiplex PCR; TCRdb's copy keeps in-frame clones and lacks some. The sample has about 990,000 clones; about four fifths are singletons. Participating donors were healthy, HIV-negative adults free of recent acute infections or vaccinations. Division of CD4+ cells produced a CD45RA+ naive subset and a CD45RA-negative memory subset. On this clone: Its target is not known.

V usage is TRBV7-8 and J usage is TRBJ2-1; 9 positions agree with TRBD1. Sequencing input: memory CD4+ T cells from PBMCs. The subset is: CD45RA-negative fraction. The origin of this receptor is a young man in good health. Some clones in this sample may be carry-over from other donors' samples. The CDR3 DNA follows: TGTGCCAGCAGCGCCACAGGGGGCACTTACAATGAGCAGTTCTTC. Translated: CASSATGGTYNEQFF.